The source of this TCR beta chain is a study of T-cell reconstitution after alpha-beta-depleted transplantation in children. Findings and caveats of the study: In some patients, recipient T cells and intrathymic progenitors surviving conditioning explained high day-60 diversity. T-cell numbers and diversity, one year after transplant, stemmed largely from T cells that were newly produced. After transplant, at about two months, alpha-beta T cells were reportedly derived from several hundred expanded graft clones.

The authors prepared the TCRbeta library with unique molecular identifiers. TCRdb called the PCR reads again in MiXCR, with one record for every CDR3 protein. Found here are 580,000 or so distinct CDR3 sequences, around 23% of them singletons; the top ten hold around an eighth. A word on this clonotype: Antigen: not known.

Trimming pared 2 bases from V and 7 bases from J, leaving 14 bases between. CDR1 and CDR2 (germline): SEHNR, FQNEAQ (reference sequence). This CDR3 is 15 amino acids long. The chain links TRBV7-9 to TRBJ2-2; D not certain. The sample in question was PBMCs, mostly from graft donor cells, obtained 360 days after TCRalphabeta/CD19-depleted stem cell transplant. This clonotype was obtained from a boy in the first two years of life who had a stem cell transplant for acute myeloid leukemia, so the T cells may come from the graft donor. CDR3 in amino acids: CASSLHGVADGELFF. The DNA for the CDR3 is TGTGCCAGCAGCTTACATGGTGTGGCGGACGGGGAGCTGTTTTTT.